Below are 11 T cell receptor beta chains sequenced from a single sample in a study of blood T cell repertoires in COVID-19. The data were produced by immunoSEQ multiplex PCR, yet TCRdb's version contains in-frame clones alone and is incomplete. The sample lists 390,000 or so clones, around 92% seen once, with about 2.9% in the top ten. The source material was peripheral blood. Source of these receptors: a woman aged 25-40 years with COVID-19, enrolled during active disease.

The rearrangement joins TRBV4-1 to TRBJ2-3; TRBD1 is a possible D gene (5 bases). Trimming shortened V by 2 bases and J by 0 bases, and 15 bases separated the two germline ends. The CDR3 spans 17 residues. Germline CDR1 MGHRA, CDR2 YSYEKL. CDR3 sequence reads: CASSQQHVAGSTDTQYF. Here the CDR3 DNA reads TGCGCCAGCAGCCAACAACACGTGGCAGGGAGCACAGATACGCAGTATTTT.

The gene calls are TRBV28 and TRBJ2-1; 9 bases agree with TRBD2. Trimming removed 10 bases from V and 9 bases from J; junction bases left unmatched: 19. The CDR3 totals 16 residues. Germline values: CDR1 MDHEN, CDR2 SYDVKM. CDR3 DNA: TGTGCCACCCTCACCGAGGGGGCTAGCGGGGAGGGTGAGCAGTTCTTC. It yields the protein CATLTEGASGEGEQFF. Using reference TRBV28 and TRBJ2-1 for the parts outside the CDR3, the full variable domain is DVKVTQSSRYLVKRTGEKVFLECVQDMDHENMFWYRQDPGLGLRLIYFSYDVKMKEKGDIPEGYSVSREKKERFSLILESASTNQTSMYLCATLTEGASGEGEQFFGPGTRLTVL.

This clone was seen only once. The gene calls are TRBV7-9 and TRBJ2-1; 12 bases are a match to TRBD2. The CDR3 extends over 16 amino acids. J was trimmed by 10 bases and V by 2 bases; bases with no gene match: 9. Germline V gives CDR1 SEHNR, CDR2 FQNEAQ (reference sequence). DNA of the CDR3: TGTGCCAGCAGCTTACTGGCTAGCGGGAGGGCCAGGGAGCAGTTCTTC. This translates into CASSLLASGRAREQFF.

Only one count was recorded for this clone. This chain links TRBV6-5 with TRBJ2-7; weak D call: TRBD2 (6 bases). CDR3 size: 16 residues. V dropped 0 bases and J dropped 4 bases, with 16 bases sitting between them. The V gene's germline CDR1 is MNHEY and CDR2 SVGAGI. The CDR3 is CASSYSGTGDRYEQYF. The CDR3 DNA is TGTGCCAGCAGTTACTCGGGGACGGGGGATAGGTACGAGCAGTACTTC.

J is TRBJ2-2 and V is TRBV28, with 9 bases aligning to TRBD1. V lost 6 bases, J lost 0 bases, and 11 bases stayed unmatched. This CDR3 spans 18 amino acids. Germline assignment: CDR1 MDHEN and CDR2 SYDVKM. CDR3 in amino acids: CASSHQLGTGTNTGELFF. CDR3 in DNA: TGTGCCAGCAGCCACCAGCTGGGGACAGGGACGAACACCGGGGAGCTGTTTTTT.

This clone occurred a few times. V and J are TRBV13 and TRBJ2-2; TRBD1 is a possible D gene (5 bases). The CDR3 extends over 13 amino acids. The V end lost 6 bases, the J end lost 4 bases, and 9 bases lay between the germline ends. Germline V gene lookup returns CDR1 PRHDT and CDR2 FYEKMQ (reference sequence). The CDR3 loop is CASSEGVTGELFF. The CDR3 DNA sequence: TGTGCCAGCAGTGAAGGGGTCACCGGGGAGCTGTTTTTT.

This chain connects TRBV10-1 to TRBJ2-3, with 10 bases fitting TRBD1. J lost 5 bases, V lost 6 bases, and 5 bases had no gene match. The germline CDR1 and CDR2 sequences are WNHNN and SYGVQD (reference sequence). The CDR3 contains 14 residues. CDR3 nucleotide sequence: TGCGCCAGCAGCAAAGGACAGGGGGGAGATACGCAGTATTTT. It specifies CASSKGQGGDTQYF.

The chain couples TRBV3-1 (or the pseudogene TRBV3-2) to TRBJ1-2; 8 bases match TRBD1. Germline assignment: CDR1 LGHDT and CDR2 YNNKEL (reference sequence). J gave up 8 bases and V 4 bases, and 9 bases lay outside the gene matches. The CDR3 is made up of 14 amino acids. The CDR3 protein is CASSLQGALKGYTF. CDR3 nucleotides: TGTGCCAGCAGCCTTCAGGGGGCGTTGAAGGGCTACACCTTC.

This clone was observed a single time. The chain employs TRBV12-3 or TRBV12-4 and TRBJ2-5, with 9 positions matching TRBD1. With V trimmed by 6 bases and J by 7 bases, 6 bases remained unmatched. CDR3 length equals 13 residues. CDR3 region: CASRQQGAGTQYF. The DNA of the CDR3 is TGTGCCAGCAGACAACAGGGGGCAGGGACCCAGTACTTC.

CDR3 sequence (DNA): TGTGCCAGCAGTGACCTAAGTGGGGGGGATGAGCAGTTCTTC. Translation: CASSDLSGGDEQFF. The gene calls are TRBV6-4 and TRBJ2-1, with TRBD2 identical over 7 bases. The CDR3 consists of 14 residues. The ends lost 2 bases at V and 8 bases at J; junction bases unmatched: 6. Germline V gene data show CDR1 as MRHNA and CDR2 as SNTAGT.

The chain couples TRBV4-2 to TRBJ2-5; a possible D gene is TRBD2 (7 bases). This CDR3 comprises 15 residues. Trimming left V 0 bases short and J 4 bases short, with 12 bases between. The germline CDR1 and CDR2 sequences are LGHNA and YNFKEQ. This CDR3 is CASSQDRGTIETQYF. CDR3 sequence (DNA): TGTGCCAGCAGCCAAGATAGGGGGACTATAGAGACCCAGTACTTC.